This T cell receptor beta chain comes out of a study of shared T cell receptors in the human thymus (dated by TCRdb to the early 2020s). Looking at the study overall: The study investigated the way shared, self-reactive T-cell receptor alpha chains are produced in the human thymus.

Note on this clone: The clone's antigen remains unknown. No much larger clonotype is one base removed from it; base qualities were not supplied.

V gives up 8 bases and J gives up 0 bases, and the segment between their germline ends measures 11 bases. Taken from cysteine to phenylalanine, the CDR3 has 14 residues. The DNA shown is the 42-base CDR3, in frame from base 1. According to the germline V gene, CDR1 reads MGHDK and CDR2 reads SYGVNS. The library was produced with the immunoSEQ multiplex PCR assay. Held by TCRdb, this immuneACCESS table contains in-frame sequences only and omits some clones. Under half of the omission traces to an unresolved V gene where checked; the cause of the rest is unknown. The sample table holds some 700,000 clones, of which over 75% were seen once. The biggest ten clones account for approximately 0.011% of the sample. These same records also appear under a second study, on human thymus T cells. Reported in the second study: Donors were immunologically healthy infants undergoing open corrective cardiac surgery for congenital heart defects in Finland. Thymus tissue was obtained as surgical resects removed during corrective cardiac surgery. V and J gene segment usage appeared biased in both thymic and peripheral blood repertoires. According to the related research, thymic TCR repertoires were highly overlapping among unrelated individuals. The study used roughly eight infant thymus samples plus four related peripheral blood samples to characterize TCR alpha and beta repertoires. Donor ages ranged from about 7 to 250 days, and the cohort comprised over 5 male and two female infants. Thymocytes were released mechanically from tissue and stored at -70 °C as pellets of roughly 8.5-32 million cells. A QIAsymphony instrument was used to extract genomic DNA from the frozen cell pellets. TCRB and TCRAD loci were amplified from a standardized quantity of quality-controlled genomic DNA using the immunoSEQ multiplex PCR assay. The amplicons covered the V(D)J region and were long enough to include the CDR3 and to identify the V and J genes. The commercial immunoSEQ service was used to sequence amplicons on an Illumina platform. Corrections for primer bias and sequencing errors followed previously described methods, while TCRAD and TCRB definitions were based on the IMGT database. Repertoires were analysed with immunoSEQ Analyzer 3.0 and VDJTools, covering basic statistics, V/J segment usage, diversity estimates, rarefaction and pairwise overlap. Chao1, ChaoE, Efron-Thisted, Shannon and inverse Simpson indices were used to estimate diversity, which was also estimated on datasets down-sampled to the smallest sample. Repertoire overlap used strict matching of CDR3 nucleotide sequence, V gene and J gene, with Jaccard-based multidimensional scaling clustering. Thymus samples yielded on average roughly 840,000 unique TCRB clonotypes, compared with 75,000 to 100,000 from blood samples.

This receptor was identified in a boy younger than two with a congenital heart defect. Donor details come from another sample of the same person, matched by shared clones. The chain couples TRBV25-1 to TRBJ2-1, with the D gene not confidently named. The specimen sequenced was thymocytes. The CDR3 sequence is CASQDCSSYNEQFF. At the DNA level, the sequence is TGTGCCAGCCAAGACTGTAGCTCCTACAATGAGCAGTTCTTC.